The sequence of this TCR beta chain was determined in a study of beta chain features in type 1 diabetes. Overall study findings and caveats: Type 1 diabetes patients showed a moderate but significant shortening of TCRB CDR3s in all four CD4+ subsets. Within patients, naive, central memory and Treg TCRB repertoires seemed more similar than within healthy donors.

Expressed TCRB transcripts were sequenced because the isolated RNA had all been reverse transcribed beforehand. Some clones are missing from TCRdb's copy, which holds only in-frame ones; the method was immunoSEQ multiplex PCR. The sample gives 140,000 to 150,000 clones, 40% to 55% of which show up once; 0.42% is in the top ten. The CDR3 runs to 14 residues. Trimming left V 4 bases short and J 2 bases short, with 10 bases between. Germline V CDR1 and CDR2: SEHNR, FQNEAQ (reference sequence). This clone appeared a few times. Antigen unknown. Sequenced input: Tregs from blood. The chain is built from TRBV7-9 and TRBJ2-3; D gene unclear. The TCR comes from a man younger than 35 in good health. CDR3 loop: CASSSPFFTDTQYF. As DNA, the CDR3 is TGTGCCAGCAGCTCCCCATTTTTCACAGATACGCAGTATTTT.